Reported below is one TCR beta chain. Its antigen remains unidentified. The data are from a study of blood T cells in healthy people across ages. Primers used in a second PCR of about 6 to 12 cycles were a sample-barcoded 5' primer and a J-beta primer mix. Sequencing recovered at least 2.5 million CDR3-containing paired-end reads from each sample. MiXCR, run by TCRdb on the 5' RACE reads, gives a single entry per CDR3 protein. The table lists roughly 500,000 distinct CDR3 sequences, around 24% of them singletons. Study-wide results and caveats: Total diversity from one million sequenced T cells was likely underestimated. Getting older went along with TCR beta diversity per million T cells dropping roughly linearly.

In germline, CDR1 is DFQATT, CDR2 SNEGSKA (reference sequence). The length of the CDR3 is 13 residues. V was clipped by 1 base and J by 5 bases; unmatched bases: 3. These data also formed part of another study, on T cells of mothers and their children.

The J gene is TRBJ1-1, the V gene TRBV20-1, with 8 bases that match TRBD1. Sequencing was done on a sample of blood. The origin of this receptor is a boy younger than 18 in good health. CDR3 DNA: TGCAGTGCTAGAGGGACAGGGCGAACTGAAGCTTTCTTT. Translating it yields CSARGTGRTEAFF.